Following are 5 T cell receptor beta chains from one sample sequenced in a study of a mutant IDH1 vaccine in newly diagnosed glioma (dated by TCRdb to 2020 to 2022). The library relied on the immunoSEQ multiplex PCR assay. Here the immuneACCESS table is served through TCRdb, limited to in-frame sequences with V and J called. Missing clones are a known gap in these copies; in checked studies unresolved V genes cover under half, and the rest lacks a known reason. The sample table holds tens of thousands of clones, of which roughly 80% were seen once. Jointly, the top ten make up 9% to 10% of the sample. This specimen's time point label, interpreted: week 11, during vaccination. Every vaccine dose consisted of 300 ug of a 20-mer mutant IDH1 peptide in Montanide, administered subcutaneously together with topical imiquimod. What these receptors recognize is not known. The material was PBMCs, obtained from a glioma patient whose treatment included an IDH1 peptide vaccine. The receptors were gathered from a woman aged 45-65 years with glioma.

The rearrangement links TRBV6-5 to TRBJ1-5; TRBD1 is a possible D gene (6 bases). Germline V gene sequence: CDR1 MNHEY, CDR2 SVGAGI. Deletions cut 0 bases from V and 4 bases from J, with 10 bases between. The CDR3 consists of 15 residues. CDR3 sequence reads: CASSYSHRVNQPQHF. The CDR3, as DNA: TGTGCCAGCAGTTACTCCCACAGGGTTAATCAGCCCCAGCATTTT.

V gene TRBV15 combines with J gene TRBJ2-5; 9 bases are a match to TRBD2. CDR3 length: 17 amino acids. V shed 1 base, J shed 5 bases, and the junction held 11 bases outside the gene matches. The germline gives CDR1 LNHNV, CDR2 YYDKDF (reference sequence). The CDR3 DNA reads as TGTGCCACCAGCAGAGGCGCGGATAGCGGGGGTCGGGAGACCCAGTACTTC. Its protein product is CATSRGADSGGRETQYF.

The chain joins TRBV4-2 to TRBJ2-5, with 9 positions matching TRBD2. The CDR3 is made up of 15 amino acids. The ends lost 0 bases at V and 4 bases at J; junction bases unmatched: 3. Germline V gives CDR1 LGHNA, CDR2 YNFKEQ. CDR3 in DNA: TGTGCCAGCAGCCAAGAGGCGGGGGGGCTAGAGACCCAGTACTTC. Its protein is CASSQEAGGLETQYF.

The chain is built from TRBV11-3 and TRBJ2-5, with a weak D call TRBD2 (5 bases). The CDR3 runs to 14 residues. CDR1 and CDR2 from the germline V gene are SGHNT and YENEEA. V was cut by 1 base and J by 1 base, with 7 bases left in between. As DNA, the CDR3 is TGTGCCAGCAGCTTAGGAGGGAGCCAAGAGACCCAGTACTTC. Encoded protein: CASSLGGSQETQYF.

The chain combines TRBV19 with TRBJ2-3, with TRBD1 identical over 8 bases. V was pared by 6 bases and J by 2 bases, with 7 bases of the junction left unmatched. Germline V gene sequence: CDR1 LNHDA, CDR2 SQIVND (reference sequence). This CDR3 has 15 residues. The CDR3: CASRPGTGPTDTQYF. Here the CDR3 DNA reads TGTGCCAGTAGACCCGGGACAGGTCCCACAGATACGCAGTATTTT.